This TCR beta chain was sequenced during a study of T cell repertoires in cytomegalovirus infection. About the study: It can be stated that public TCR beta signatures indicated CMV infection as well as a matching HLA type.

TCRdb processed the reads anew with MiXCR; each CDR3 protein has one entry. Of about 68,000 distinct CDR3 sequences in the sample, around 21% were seen once. As concerns this clonotype: Its cognate antigen is unknown.

This CDR3 is built from 15 residues. Germline CDR1 is DFQATT and CDR2 is SNEGSKA (reference sequence). V lost 3 bases and J lost 6, with 17 bases in between. Broader study findings: Summed frequency of shared TCR beta families picked out CMV carriers who also had the relevant HLA. HLA-C-restricted TCR beta clonotypes specific for CMV led the ex vivo response.

The V and J genes are TRBV20-1 and TRBJ2-2, with D possibly being TRBD2 (5 bases). The clonotype was recovered from a human donor in good health (CMV status not recorded). Some clones in this sample may be carry-over from other donors' samples. Specimen: PBMCs, sequenced either directly or after in vitro stimulation (not recorded which). For the CDR3, the DNA is TGCAGTGCTAGTTTAAGTGGGAGAAGGTCCGGGGAGCTGTTTTTT. Its translation: CSASLSGRRSGELFF.